A selection of T cell receptor beta chains follows, all from one sample in a study of cytomegalovirus exposure and HLA in healthy donors. Only in-frame clones appear in the TCRdb table, and some are missing; sequencing was by immunoSEQ multiplex PCR. This table holds 97,000 or so clones, approximately 78% found once. The sample taken for sequencing was PBMCs. These receptors came from a man aged 35 to 55 in good health and CMV-seronegative. Both conserved end residues are part of each CDR3.

>15|TRBV5-5|TRBJ1-6
CASSLVDRGQSPLHF
>14|TRBV5-1|TRBJ2-7
CASSSTWGRDEQYF
>14|TRBV6-1|TRBJ2-3
CATNTGGPTDTQYF
>15|TRBV2|TRBJ2-1
CASRMGGAFYNEQFF
>15|TRBV7-6|TRBJ2-3
CASSLASGSTDTQYF
>12|TRBV10-3|TRBJ1-6
CATRTGNSPLHF
>14|TRBV6-6|.
CASAGGLAGDEQYF
>13|TRBV7-9|TRBJ1-1
CASSPTGETEAFF
>14|TRBV7-9|TRBJ2-7
CASSRFQGPYEQYF
>16|TRBV7-9|TRBJ1-3
CASSPSGGHSGNTIYF
>13|TRBV6-5|TRBJ1-1
CASSRRGGTEAFF
>12|TRBV28|TRBJ1-2
CASSLQGYGYTF
>16|TRBV4-3|TRBJ2-7
CASSHSWSGRDYEQYF
>14|TRBV5-5|TRBJ2-3
CASSGQASTDTQYF
>15|TRBV28|TRBJ2-1
CASSPTGNSYNEQFF
>14|TRBV27|TRBJ1-2
CASSPKYDRGGYTF
>12|TRBV28|TRBJ2-7
CASSARQHEQYF
>16|TRBV5-1|TRBJ2-7
CASSPTLTGIGNEQYF
>14|TRBV6-6|TRBJ2-7
CASRADSLSYEQYF
>13|TRBV29-1|TRBJ1-4
CSVGGGGNEKLFF
>16|TRBV30|TRBJ2-3
CAWAAGGQGGTDTQYF
>14|TRBV5-4|TRBJ2-7
CASSHRDRGDEQYF
>14|TRBV6-1|TRBJ2-7
CASSERRASYEQYF
>15|TRBV7-9|TRBJ2-7
CASSSPDRLTYEQYF
>12|TRBV18|TRBJ2-7
CASSLGGNEQYF
>13|TRBV29-1|TRBJ2-1
CSVVPVSYNEQFF
>14|TRBV18|TRBJ2-2
CASSLGQHTGELFF
>15|TRBV19|TRBJ1-5
CASSSGQGGNQPQHF
>15|TRBV9|TRBJ2-7
CASSERAGETYEQYF
>15|TRBV21-1|TRBJ2-2
CASSKNQGVTGELFF
>12|TRBV5-1|TRBJ2-7
CASSLAQEEQYF
>14|TRBV19|TRBJ1-1
CASSPQGAYTEAFF
>15|TRBV7-6|.
CASSLGQDRANEQYF
>16|TRBV9|TRBJ2-7
CASSVGVGGPSHEQYF
>12|TRBV6-5|TRBJ1-2
CASRSGTFGYTF
>14|TRBV2|TRBJ1-2
CASREGQHNYGYTF
>15|TRBV9|TRBJ1-4
CASSVGSATNEKLFF
>13|TRBV6-6|TRBJ1-2
CASSYSTDSGYTF
>14|TRBV7-9|TRBJ1-1
CASSSPQGRAEAFF
>19|TRBV4-1|TRBJ1-5
CASSPLWTGGITSNQPQHF
>14|TRBV6-1|TRBJ1-6
CASSLRQGDSPLHF
>14|TRBV5-6|TRBJ2-2
CASSRDPNTGELFF
>14|TRBV6-1|TRBJ2-3
CASSSGGAPDTQYF
>18|TRBV11-2|TRBJ2-2
CASSLGPGTGWFGGELFF
>15|TRBV5-1|TRBJ1-1
CASSLRAGGNSEAFF
>15|TRBV28|TRBJ2-3
CASSLPGTSTDTQYF
>14|TRBV2|TRBJ2-2
CASKGREDTGELFF
>16|TRBV19|TRBJ2-1
CASSILAGGLHNEQFF